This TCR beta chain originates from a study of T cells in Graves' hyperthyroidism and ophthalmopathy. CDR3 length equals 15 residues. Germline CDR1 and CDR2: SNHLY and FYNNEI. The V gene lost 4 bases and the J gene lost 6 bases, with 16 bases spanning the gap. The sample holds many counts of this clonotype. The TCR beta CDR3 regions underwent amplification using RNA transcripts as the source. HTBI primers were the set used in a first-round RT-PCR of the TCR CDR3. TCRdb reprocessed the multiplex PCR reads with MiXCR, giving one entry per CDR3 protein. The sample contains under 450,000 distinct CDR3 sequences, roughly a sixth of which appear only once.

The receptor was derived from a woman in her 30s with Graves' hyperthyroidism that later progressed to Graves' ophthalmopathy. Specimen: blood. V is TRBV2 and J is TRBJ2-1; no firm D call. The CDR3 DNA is TGTGCCAGCAGTGCGTCCGAGGCCCTACGCAATGAGCAGTTCTTC. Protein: CASSASEALRNEQFF.